In this sample, the clone carrying this T cell receptor (beta chain) turned up a few times. Its antigen is not identified. A read error may produce the germline difference seen at one junction end. TCRdb keeps only in-frame clones here, not all; method: immunoSEQ multiplex PCR. The sample gives about 240,000 clones, 80% to 85% of which show up once; over 0.5% is in the top ten. CDR1 and CDR2 (germline): MNHEY, SVGAGI. This CDR3 has 13 residues. This specimen comes from a study of Tregs in tolerant kidney transplant recipients. Broader study findings: The most relevant donor-specific Treg TCRbeta repertoire apparently came from expansion with activated donor B cells.

The material sequenced was CD4+ T cells from blood. V is TRBV6-5 and J is TRBJ1-5, with 9 bases fitting TRBD1. The TCR comes from a human donor in good health. The CDR3 is CASSWDRDSPEHF. The CDR3, as DNA: TGTGCCAGCAGCTGGGACAGGGACTCGCCCGAGCATTTT.